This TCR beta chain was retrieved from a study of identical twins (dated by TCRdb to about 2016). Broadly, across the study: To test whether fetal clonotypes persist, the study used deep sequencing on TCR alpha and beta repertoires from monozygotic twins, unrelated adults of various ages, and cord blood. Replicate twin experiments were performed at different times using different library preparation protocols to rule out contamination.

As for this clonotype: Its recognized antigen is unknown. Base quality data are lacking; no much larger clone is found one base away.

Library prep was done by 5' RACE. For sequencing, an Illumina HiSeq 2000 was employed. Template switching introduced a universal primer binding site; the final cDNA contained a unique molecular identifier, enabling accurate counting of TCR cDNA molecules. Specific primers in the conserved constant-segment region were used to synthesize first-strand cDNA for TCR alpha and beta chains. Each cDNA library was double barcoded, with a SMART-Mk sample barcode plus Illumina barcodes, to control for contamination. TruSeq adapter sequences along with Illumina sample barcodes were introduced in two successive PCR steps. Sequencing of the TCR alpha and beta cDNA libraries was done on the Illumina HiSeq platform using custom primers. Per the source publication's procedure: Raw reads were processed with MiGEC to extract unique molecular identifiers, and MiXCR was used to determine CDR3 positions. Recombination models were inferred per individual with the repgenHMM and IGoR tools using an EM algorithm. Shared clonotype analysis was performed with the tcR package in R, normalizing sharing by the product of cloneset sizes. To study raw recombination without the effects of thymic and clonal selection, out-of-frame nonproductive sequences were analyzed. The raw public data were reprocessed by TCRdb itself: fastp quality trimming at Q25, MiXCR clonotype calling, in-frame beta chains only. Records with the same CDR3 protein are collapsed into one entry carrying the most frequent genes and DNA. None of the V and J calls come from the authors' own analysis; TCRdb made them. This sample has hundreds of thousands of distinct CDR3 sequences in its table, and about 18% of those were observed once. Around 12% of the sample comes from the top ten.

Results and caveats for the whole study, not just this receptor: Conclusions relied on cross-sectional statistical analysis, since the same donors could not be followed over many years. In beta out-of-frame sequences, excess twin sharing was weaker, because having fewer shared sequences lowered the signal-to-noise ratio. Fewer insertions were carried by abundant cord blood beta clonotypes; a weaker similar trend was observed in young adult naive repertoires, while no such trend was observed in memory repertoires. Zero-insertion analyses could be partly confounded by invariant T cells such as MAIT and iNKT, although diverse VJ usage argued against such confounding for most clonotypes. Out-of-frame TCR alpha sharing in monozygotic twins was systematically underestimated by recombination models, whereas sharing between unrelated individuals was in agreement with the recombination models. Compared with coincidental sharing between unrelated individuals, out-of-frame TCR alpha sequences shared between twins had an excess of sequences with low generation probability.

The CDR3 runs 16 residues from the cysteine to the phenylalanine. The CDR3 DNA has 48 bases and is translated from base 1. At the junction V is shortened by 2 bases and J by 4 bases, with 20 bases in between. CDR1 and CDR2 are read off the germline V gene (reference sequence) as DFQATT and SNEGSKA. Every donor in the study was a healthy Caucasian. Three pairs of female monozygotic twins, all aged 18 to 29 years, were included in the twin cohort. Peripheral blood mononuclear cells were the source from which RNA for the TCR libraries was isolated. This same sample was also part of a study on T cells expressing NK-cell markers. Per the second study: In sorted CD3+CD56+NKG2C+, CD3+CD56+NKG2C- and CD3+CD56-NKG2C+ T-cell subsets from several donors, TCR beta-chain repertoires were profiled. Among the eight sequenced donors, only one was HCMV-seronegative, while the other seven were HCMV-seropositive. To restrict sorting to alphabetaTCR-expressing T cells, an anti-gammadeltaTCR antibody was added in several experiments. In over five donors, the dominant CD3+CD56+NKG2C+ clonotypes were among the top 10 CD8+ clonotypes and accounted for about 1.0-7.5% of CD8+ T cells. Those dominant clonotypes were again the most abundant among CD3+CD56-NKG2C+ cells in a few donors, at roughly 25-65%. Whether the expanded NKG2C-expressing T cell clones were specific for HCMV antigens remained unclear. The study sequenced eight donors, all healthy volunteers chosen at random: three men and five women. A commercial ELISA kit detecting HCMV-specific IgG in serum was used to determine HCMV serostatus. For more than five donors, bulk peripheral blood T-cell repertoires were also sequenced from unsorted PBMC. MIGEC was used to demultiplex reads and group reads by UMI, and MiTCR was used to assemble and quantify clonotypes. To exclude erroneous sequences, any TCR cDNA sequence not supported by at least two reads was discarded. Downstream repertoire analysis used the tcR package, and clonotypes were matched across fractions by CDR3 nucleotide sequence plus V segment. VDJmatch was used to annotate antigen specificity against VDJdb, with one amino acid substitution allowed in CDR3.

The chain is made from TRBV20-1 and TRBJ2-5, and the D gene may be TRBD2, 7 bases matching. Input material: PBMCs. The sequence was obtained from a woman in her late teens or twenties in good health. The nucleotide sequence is TGCAGTGCTAGAACCGAGAGGGGGAGGGTAGGAGAGACCCAGTACTTC. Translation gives CSARTERGRVGETQYF.